The 18 T cell receptor beta chains below all came from one sample that was sequenced in a study of shared clonotypes between healthy human individuals. Repertoires were generated with immunoSEQ multiplex PCR, while TCRdb's copy carries only in-frame clones and drops some. The data contain approximately 2.5 million clones, approximately 93% of them singletons. Material for sequencing was naive CD4+ T cells from PBMCs. Documented subset: CD45RA+ positively selected. The receptor source for this set is a man younger than 35 in good health. Some clones in this sample may be carry-over from other donors' samples.

The V gene is TRBV5-6, the J gene TRBJ1-6; no firm D call. Germline values: CDR1 SGHDT, CDR2 YYEEEE. Trimming left V 4 bases short and J 13 bases short, with 12 bases between. The CDR3 runs 12 residues. The CDR3 region has the DNA TGTGCCAGCAGCGTGTCCAGGCTTCCCCTCCACTTT. Amino acids: CASSVSRLPLHF. Full variable domain (missing parts from reference TRBV5-6 and TRBJ1-6): DAGVTQSPTHLIKTRGQQVTLRCSPKSGHDTVSWYQQALGQGPQFIFQYYEEEERQRGNFPDRFSGHQFPNYSSELNVNALLLGDSALYLCASSVSRLPLHFGNGTRLTVT.

The chain carries TRBV15 and TRBJ1-5; D call uncertain. CDR1 is LNHNV and CDR2 is YYDKDF in the germline V gene (reference sequence). This CDR3 contains 14 residues. Trimming shortened V by 5 bases and J by 4 bases, and 12 bases separated the two germline ends. The CDR3 protein is CATSRLRVNQPQHF. The CDR3 coding sequence is TGTGCCACCAGCCGTCTCCGGGTTAATCAGCCCCAGCATTTT.

The chain links TRBV5-1 to TRBJ2-7, with D maybe TRBD1 (6 bases). The germline V and J ends were trimmed by 0 bases and 7 bases, with 17 bases remaining between them. CDR3 length: 15 amino acids. Germline V gene lookup returns CDR1 SGHRS and CDR2 YFSETQ. CDR3 in DNA: TGCGCCAGCAGCTTGGAACCGGGACATGGTCGGGAGCAGTACTTC. It encodes CASSLEPGHGREQYF.

This chain connects TRBV5-1 to TRBJ1-4; the match to TRBD1 covers 10 bases. The germline gives CDR1 SGHRS, CDR2 YFSETQ. The V gene end was trimmed by 1 base and the J gene end by 0 bases; junction bases not matched to a gene: 6. The CDR3 has 18 amino acids. Here the CDR3 reads CASSLRGQGMSTNEKLFF. In DNA form, the CDR3 reads TGCGCCAGCAGCTTGCGGGGACAGGGGATGTCAACTAATGAAAAACTGTTTTTT.

This CDR3 is CSASESRTQYF. The CDR3, as DNA: TGCAGTGCTAGCGAGAGCAGAACGCAGTATTTT. The chain recombines TRBV20-1 with TRBJ2-3; D ambiguous. This CDR3 contains 11 residues. V lost 3 bases and J lost 9, with 10 bases in between. Germline V lookup: CDR1 DFQATT, CDR2 SNEGSKA (reference sequence).

The chain recombines TRBV7-2 with TRBJ2-5; D may correspond to TRBD1 or TRBD2 (6 bases each). CDR3 length equals 16 residues. With 5 bases removed from V and 0 bases from J, the gap between germline ends came to 16 bases. CDR1 SGHTA and CDR2 FQGNSA come from the germline V gene. The CDR3 DNA is TGTGCCAGCAGCCTGGTGCAAGGGGGGTACCAAGAGACCCAGTACTTC. Amino acid sequence: CASSLVQGGYQETQYF. The full variable domain, completed using reference TRBV7-2 and TRBJ2-5, is GAGVSQSPSNKVTEKGKDVELRCDPISGHTALYWYRQSLGQGLEFLIYFQGNSAPDKSGLPSDRFSAERTGGSVSTLTIQRTQQEDSAVYLCASSLVQGGYQETQYFGPGTRLLVL.

The chain has TRBV28 and TRBJ2-5; 14 bases agree with TRBD2. Germline loops: CDR1 MDHEN, CDR2 SYDVKM. V lost 6 bases, J lost 3 bases, and 3 bases stayed unmatched. The CDR3 loop spans 15 amino acids. CDR3 sequence (DNA): TGTGCCAGCAGGACTAGCGGGAGGGTGGAAGAGACCCAGTACTTC. The encoded protein is CASRTSGRVEETQYF. The full variable domain, in which reference TRBV28 and TRBJ2-5 provide the parts outside the CDR3, is DVKVTQSSRYLVKRTGEKVFLECVQDMDHENMFWYRQDPGLGLRLIYFSYDVKMKEKGDIPEGYSVSREKKERFSLILESASTNQTSMYLCASRTSGRVEETQYFGPGTRLLVL.

About this clone itself: Distinct nucleotide sequences in the sample also encode this CDR3. The V gene is TRBV4-2, the J gene TRBJ2-1; possibly TRBD2 for D (6 bases). V was trimmed by 0 bases and J by 4 bases, leaving 10 bases between them. The CDR3 runs 15 residues. Germline CDR1 and CDR2: LGHNA and YNFKEQ. This chain's CDR3 is CASSQETGAYNEQFF. CDR3 DNA sequence: TGTGCCAGCAGCCAAGAAACGGGAGCGTACAATGAGCAGTTCTTC.

The gene calls are TRBV27 and TRBJ2-7; 9 bases are shared with TRBD2. The junction had 3 bases not matched to a gene; V was cut back by 1 base and J by 2 bases. Per the germline V gene, CDR1 is MNHEY and CDR2 is SMNVEV (reference sequence). This CDR3 is 15 amino acids long. The CDR3 sequence is CASSLFPSGTYEQYF. CDR3 bases: TGTGCCAGCAGTTTATTCCCTAGCGGGACCTACGAGCAGTACTTC.

This clone showed up just once. In DNA, the CDR3 is TGTGCCAGCAGCGGACGACTAGCGGGACGGAGTATGGGGCCAGATACGCAGTATTTT. Its translation is CASSGRLAGRSMGPDTQYF. The chain recombines TRBV7-8 with TRBJ2-3, with 11 bases aligning to TRBD2. The germline gives CDR1 SGHVS, CDR2 FQNEAQ. V gave up 5 bases and J gave up 4 bases; unmatched junction bases: 17. The CDR3 is 19 amino acids.

The V call is TRBV9, the J call TRBJ1-1; 8 bases agree with TRBD1. The ends lost 0 bases at V and 4 bases at J; junction bases unmatched: 5. This CDR3 has 15 amino acids. Germline CDR1 reads SGDLS; CDR2 reads YYNGEE. CDR3 nucleotides: TGTGCCAGCAGCGTAGTAGGCACAGGGGGCACTGAAGCTTTCTTT. Its protein product is CASSVVGTGGTEAFF.

V is TRBV6-1 and J is TRBJ2-3; D is ambiguous. V gave up 5 bases and J gave up 3 bases, with 12 bases separating them. Germline-derived CDR1 and CDR2 are MNHNS and SASEGT. This CDR3 contains 14 residues. CDR3 bases: TGTGCCAGCAGTCACCAGTGGGCTACAGATACGCAGTATTTT. Translated, it gives CASSHQWATDTQYF.

The rearrangement joins TRBV19 to TRBJ1-4, with D tentatively TRBD1 (5 bases). This CDR3 contains 15 residues. V was clipped by 5 bases and J by 8 bases, with 18 bases between them. The germline CDR1 and CDR2 sequences are LNHDA and SQIVND (reference sequence). CDR3 sequence (DNA): TGTGCCAGTAGTTCCTTTGACAGCGGAAGGGAAAAACTGTTTTTT. This gives the protein CASSSFDSGREKLFF. The full variable domain, rest sourced from reference TRBV19 and TRBJ1-4, is DGGITQSPKYLFRKEGQNVTLSCEQNLNHDAMYWYRQDPGQGLRLIYYSQIVNDFQKGDIAEGYSVSREKKESFPLTVTSAQKNPTAFYLCASSSFDSGREKLFFGSGTQLSVL.

V is TRBV6-4 and J is TRBJ2-7, with D perhaps matching TRBD1 or TRBD2 (6 bases each). The CDR3 is 18 residues long. The germline V and J ends were trimmed by 4 bases and 0 bases, with 22 bases remaining between them. The germline V gene encodes CDR1 MRHNA and CDR2 SNTAGT. CDR3 region: CASSADKGGRESSYEQYF. CDR3 bases: TGTGCCAGCAGTGCCGACAAGGGGGGTCGGGAGAGCTCCTACGAGCAGTACTTC.

This clone showed up just once. The rearrangement links TRBV4-3 to TRBJ1-2; D is perhaps TRBD1 (6 bases). Deletions cut 3 bases from V and 2 bases from J, with 22 bases between. The CDR3 has 18 residues. The V gene's germline CDR1 is LGHNA and CDR2 YSLEER. The CDR3 spells CASSQRIPGGGYNYGYTF. The CDR3, as DNA: TGCGCCAGCAGCCAGAGAATTCCAGGAGGGGGGTACAACTATGGCTACACCTTC.

The J gene is TRBJ2-1, the V gene TRBV20-1; D remains unclear. The CDR3 has 11 residues. Trimming cost V 3 bases and J 10 bases, with 10 bases left between them. Germline V gene data show CDR1 as DFQATT and CDR2 as SNEGSKA (reference sequence). The DNA for the CDR3 is TGCAGTGCTAGCCACGCCCAAGAGCAGTTCTTC. Translating gives CSASHAQEQFF.

The chain carries TRBV6-6 and TRBJ2-7, with D tentatively TRBD1 (6 bases). With 3 bases removed from V and 2 bases from J, the gap between germline ends came to 11 bases. Germline assignment: CDR1 MNHNY and CDR2 SVGAGI (reference sequence). The CDR3 consists of 14 residues. CDR3 region: CASSYRQGTYEQYF. The DNA for the CDR3 is TGTGCCAGCAGTTATCGGCAGGGGACCTACGAGCAGTACTTC.

The V and J genes are TRBV11-2 and TRBJ1-5; tentatively, D is TRBD1 (6 bases). This CDR3 region has 15 residues. CDR1 is SGHAT and CDR2 is FQNNGV in the germline V gene. V was pared by 0 bases and J by 3 bases, with 9 bases between. In nucleotides, the CDR3 is TGTGCCAGCAGCTTAGATGGGGGGCCCAATCAGCCCCAGCATTTT. Protein: CASSLDGGPNQPQHF.